Listed here are 3 T cell receptor beta chains from one sample, sequenced in a study of identical twins. TCRdb independently ran MiXCR on the 5' RACE reads; one entry per CDR3 protein. Seen here are around 370,000 distinct CDR3 sequences, approximately 9.1% observed once, and the top ten hold about 9.1%. Sequences were obtained from naive T cells sorted from blood. The receptors shown here come from a woman aged 45-65 years in good health.

This clonotype was found a few times. The V gene is TRBV7-9, the J gene TRBJ2-1; 12 bases fit TRBD2. The CDR3 length is 14 residues. From germline, CDR1 is SEHNR and CDR2 FQNEAQ (reference sequence). V trimming: 1 base; J trimming: 13 bases; junction bases outside the gene matches: 5. CDR3 amino acids: CASSLVLAGGPQFF. The CDR3, as DNA: TGTGCCAGCAGCTTAGTTCTAGCGGGAGGGCCACAGTTCTTC.

The chain uses TRBV6-5 and TRBJ2-5; maybe TRBD1 (6 bases). Germline V gives CDR1 MNHEY, CDR2 SVGAGI. This CDR3 has 14 amino acids. V was shortened by 6 bases and J by 3 bases, with 14 bases between the two germline ends. This chain's CDR3 is CASRNAKGEETQYF. CDR3 coding DNA: TGTGCCAGCAGGAATGCAAAGGGGGAAGAGACCCAGTACTTC.

There are many counts of this clonotype. The V gene is TRBV24-1, the J gene TRBJ2-2, with 7 bases lining up with TRBD1. This CDR3 is built from 14 residues. Germline loops: CDR1 KGHDR, CDR2 SFDVKD. V lost 9 bases to trimming and J lost 7 bases; unmatched junction nucleotides: 10. For the CDR3, the DNA is TGTGCCACCTTGGGACAGACAGACGGCGGGGAGCTGTTTTTT. Protein: CATLGQTDGGELFF.